Listed below are T cell receptor beta chains from one sample, sequenced in a study of blood T cell repertoires in COVID-19. Produced via immunoSEQ multiplex PCR; TCRdb's table is partial and in-frame only. The sample yields about 330,000 clones, about 82% seen once. Sequencing was performed on peripheral blood. The receptors were sampled from a human donor in a cohort sampled during active COVID-19. Each CDR3 is given with its conserved first and last residue. Each record gives: V gene, J gene, clone size, D gene, CDR3 protein, CDR3 DNA. A D gene is named only where the DNA matches it firmly. Clone size is not always given. Where it is, it says once, few, many or a class for expanded clones.

TRBV24-1	TRBJ1-5	.	.	CATSDSQGFGNQPQHF	TGTGCCACCAGTGATTCTCAGGGGTTCGGCAATCAGCCCCAGCATTTT
TRBV30	TRBJ2-3	.	.	CAWSHPGTGRDTQYF	TGTGCCTGGAGTCATCCCGGGACTGGCCGGGATACGCAGTATTTT
TRBV6-1	TRBJ1-3	.	.	CASSEGDQGSGNTIYF	TGTGCCAGCAGTGAAGGCGACCAGGGATCTGGAAACACCATATATTTT
TRBV11-3	TRBJ2-3	.	TRBD2	CASSSGLVQADTQYF	TGTGCCAGCAGCTCCGGACTAGTTCAGGCAGATACGCAGTATTTT
TRBV25-1	TRBJ2-3	.	TRBD2	CASRGLAGLTQYF	TGTGCCAGCAGAGGACTAGCGGGGCTTACGCAGTATTTT
TRBV3-1/TRBV3-2	TRBJ1-1	once	TRBD1	CASRPRDSRNTEAFF	TGTGCCAGCAGACCTAGGGACAGTAGGAACACTGAAGCTTTCTTT
TRBV30	TRBJ2-2	.	.	CAWAIREDTGELFF	TGTGCCTGGGCCATAAGGGAGGACACCGGGGAGCTGTTTTTT
TRBV13	TRBJ2-7	once	TRBD1	CASSPRTGAVSSYEQYF	TGTGCCAGCAGCCCTCGGACAGGGGCGGTAAGTTCTTACGAGCAGTACTTC
TRBV6-5	TRBJ2-1	.	.	CASSNPSSYNEQFF	TGTGCCAGCAGCAACCCGAGCTCCTACAATGAGCAGTTCTTC
TRBV5-1	TRBJ1-6	.	TRBD1	CASSATGQGANAGSPLHF	TGCGCCAGCAGCGCCACGGGACAGGGGGCAAATGCGGGTTCACCCCTCCACTTT
TRBV3-1/TRBV3-2	TRBJ2-7	.	TRBD2	CASSQESGRGYEQYF	TGTGCCAGCAGCCAAGAGAGTGGGAGGGGCTACGAGCAGTACTTC
TRBV19	TRBJ2-3	.	TRBD1	CASSLGQGTDTQYF	TGTGCCAGTAGCCTCGGACAGGGGACAGATACGCAGTATTTT
TRBV19	TRBJ2-2	.	.	CASKGHTDTGELFF	TGTGCCAGCAAAGGACATACTGACACCGGGGAGCTGTTTTTT
TRBV5-4	TRBJ2-5	.	.	CASSSTGKQETQYF	TGTGCCAGCAGCTCGACAGGAAAACAAGAGACCCAGTACTTC
TRBV2	TRBJ2-7	.	.	CASSFRISSYEQYF	TGTGCCAGCAGCTTCAGGATCAGCTCCTACGAGCAGTACTTC
TRBV4-1	TRBJ2-1	few	TRBD1	CASSRGQGDNEQFF	TGCGCCAGCAGCCGTGGACAGGGCGACAATGAGCAGTTCTTC
TRBV19	TRBJ1-1	.	.	CASSGGTQWVNTEAFF	TGTGCCAGTAGTGGTGGGACACAATGGGTTAACACTGAAGCTTTCTTT
TRBV5-4	TRBJ1-1	.	.	CASSFRAEYTEAFF	TGTGCCAGCAGCTTCAGGGCCGAATACACTGAAGCTTTCTTT
TRBV9	TRBJ1-2	.	.	CASSVDRAPNYGYTF	TGTGCCAGCAGCGTAGACCGAGCCCCTAACTATGGCTACACCTTC
TRBV18	TRBJ1-5	.	.	CASSMGEGQPQHF	TGTGCCAGCTCAATGGGGGAGGGTCAGCCCCAGCATTTT
TRBV3-1/TRBV3-2	TRBJ2-7	.	.	CASSPLRGNPRSYEQYF	TGTGCCAGCAGCCCCCTTAGGGGCAACCCACGCTCCTACGAGCAGTACTTC
TRBV3-1/TRBV3-2	TRBJ2-1	.	.	CASSQEGRGWSSYNEQFF	TGTGCCAGCAGCCAAGAAGGCCGAGGCTGGAGCTCCTACAATGAGCAGTTCTTC
TRBV12-3/TRBV12-4	TRBJ1-5	.	.	CASSLALHQPQHF	TGTGCCAGCAGTTTAGCGCTACATCAGCCCCAGCATTTT
TRBV2	TRBJ2-7	.	.	CASSDGQGFYEQYF	TGTGCCAGCAGTGATGGGCAGGGGTTCTACGAGCAGTACTTC
TRBV9	TRBJ2-6	.	TRBD1	CASSGQGAAGANVLTF	TGTGCCAGCAGCGGACAGGGGGCGGCAGGGGCCAACGTCCTGACTTTC
TRBV7-9	TRBJ1-1	.	.	CASSRQTEGAEAFF	TGTGCCAGCAGCCGACAGACCGAAGGCGCTGAAGCTTTCTTT
TRBV19	TRBJ2-2	.	.	CASTITWDLTGELFF	TGTGCCAGTACCATTACATGGGACTTAACCGGGGAGCTGTTTTTT
TRBV29-1	TRBJ2-7	.	TRBD1	CSVQGDRGPYEQYF	TGCAGCGTTCAGGGGGACAGGGGGCCCTACGAGCAGTACTTC
TRBV5-1	TRBJ1-2	.	TRBD1	CASSSRTGGADGYTF	TGCGCCAGCAGCTCCCGGACAGGGGGCGCCGACGGCTACACCTTC
TRBV30	TRBJ1-6	.	TRBD1	CAWRLAVGTGGNSPLHF	TGTGCCTGGAGACTCGCCGTAGGGACAGGGGGGAATTCACCCCTCCACTTT
TRBV5-4	TRBJ1-6	few	TRBD1	CASSLRDRDSPLHF	TGTGCCAGCAGCTTGCGGGACAGGGATTCACCCCTCCACTTT
TRBV6-5	TRBJ2-3	.	.	CASRDRTGTDTQYF	TGTGCCAGCAGGGACAGAACTGGCACAGATACGCAGTATTTT
TRBV7-2	TRBJ2-1	.	TRBD2	CASSPQVTSGYNEQFF	TGTGCCAGCAGCCCCCAGGTGACTAGCGGCTACAATGAGCAGTTCTTC
TRBV20-1	TRBJ2-2	.	.	CSASRQGSGELFF	TGCAGTGCTAGTCGGCAGGGATCCGGGGAGCTGTTTTTT
TRBV18	TRBJ1-2	once	.	CASSPDISRRGYTF	TGTGCCAGCTCACCCGACATATCCCGGAGGGGCTACACCTTC
TRBV30	TRBJ1-2	.	.	CAKGNKGGPLYGYTF	TGTGCCAAGGGAAATAAGGGGGGGCCGCTCTATGGCTACACCTTC
TRBV4-2	TRBJ1-1	.	.	CASSQDGPRGAFF	TGTGCCAGCAGCCAAGACGGGCCACGGGGAGCTTTCTTT
TRBV14	TRBJ2-7	few	TRBD1	CASSQPGQGTYEQYF	TGTGCCAGCAGCCAACCGGGACAGGGGACCTACGAGCAGTACTTC
TRBV9	TRBJ2-1	.	TRBD2	CASSVLAGGPNEQFF	TGTGCCAGCAGCGTTCTAGCGGGGGGGCCCAATGAGCAGTTCTTC
TRBV10-3	TRBJ1-4	once	TRBD1	CAISESGGREKLFF	TGTGCCATCAGTGAATCAGGGGGACGAGAAAAACTGTTTTTT
TRBV30	TRBJ1-5	.	TRBD1	CASGTGLQPQHF	TGTGCCTCCGGGACAGGTCTTCAGCCCCAGCATTTT
TRBV6-5	TRBJ1-4	.	.	CASKSGLPTNEKLFF	TGTGCCAGTAAATCGGGGTTACCAACTAATGAAAAACTGTTTTTT
TRBV6-4	TRBJ2-2	few	.	CASSDSSVEKNTGELFF	TGTGCCAGCAGTGACTCGAGTGTAGAAAAGAACACCGGGGAGCTGTTTTTT
TRBV14	TRBJ1-2	.	.	CASSRTRQAYGYTF	TGTGCCAGCAGCCGAACAAGACAGGCCTATGGCTACACCTTC
TRBV9	TRBJ1-5	once	TRBD1	CASSVTGGLNQPQHF	TGTGCCAGCAGCGTCACAGGGGGGCTCAATCAGCCCCAGCATTTT
TRBV30	TRBJ2-7	.	TRBD1	CAWSAGTGPYEQYF	TGTGCCTGGAGTGCCGGGACAGGGCCGTACGAGCAGTACTTC
TRBV29-1	TRBJ2-1	once	.	CSALGEGYNEQFF	TGCAGCGCCCTAGGGGAAGGGTACAATGAGCAGTTCTTC
TRBV6-1	TRBJ1-1	.	TRBD1	CASSESVWGQDTEAFF	TGTGCCAGCAGTGAATCGGTCTGGGGACAGGACACTGAAGCTTTCTTT
TRBV7-9	TRBJ1-1	few	.	CASSLGEELWGNTEAFF	TGTGCCAGCAGCTTAGGGGAGGAGCTTTGGGGGAACACTGAAGCTTTCTTT
TRBV19	TRBJ1-6	.	TRBD1	CASKDRVNSPLHF	TGTGCCAGTAAGGACAGGGTAAATTCACCCCTCCACTTT
TRBV7-3	TRBJ2-5	.	TRBD2	CASSPGGARETQYF	TGTGCCAGCAGCCCCGGGGGGGCGCGGGAGACCCAGTACTTC
TRBV7-2	TRBJ1-1	many	TRBD1	CASSQSGTGWTEAFF	TGTGCCAGCAGCCAATCCGGGACAGGGTGGACTGAAGCTTTCTTT
TRBV30	TRBJ2-7	.	TRBD2	CAWSVRGSGGYEQYF	TGTGCCTGGAGTGTACGGGGTAGCGGGGGCTACGAGCAGTACTTC
TRBV19	TRBJ1-2	.	.	CASSIPRGYGYTF	TGTGCCAGTAGTATCCCCAGGGGTTATGGCTACACCTTC
TRBV2	TRBJ1-2	.	TRBD1	CASRPSTGWSTF	TGTGCCAGCAGACCCTCGACAGGGTGGAGTACCTTC